A selection of T cell receptor beta chains follows, all from one sample in a study of shared clonotypes between healthy human individuals. The table came from immunoSEQ multiplex PCR; TCRdb's copy has only in-frame clones and leaves some out. The table lists some 2 million clones, around 95% of them singletons. The sequenced material came from naive CD4+ T cells sorted from blood. All receptors come from a young man in good health. Each CDR3 is given with its conserved first and last residue. The D gene is left open where the match is weak. Clone size is not always given. Where it is, it says once, few, many or a class for expanded clones.

v_gene	abundance	d_gene	j_gene	CDR3aa	CDR3nt
TRBV2	-	-	TRBJ2-7	CASSESPGSVGEQYF	TGTGCCAGCAGTGAATCCCCAGGGTCGGTTGGCGAGCAGTACTTC
TRBV4-3	-	-	TRBJ2-1	CASSQRVESPLNEQFF	TGCGCCAGCAGCCAAAGGGTTGAGAGTCCTCTCAATGAGCAGTTCTTC
TRBV6-1	-	TRBD1	TRBJ2-7	CASTWDRGLGEQYF	TGTGCCAGCACCTGGGACAGGGGGCTTGGTGAGCAGTACTTC
TRBV18	-	TRBD1	TRBJ1-3	CASSTQGASSGNTIYF	TGTGCCAGCTCAACACAGGGGGCTAGTTCTGGAAACACCATATATTTT
TRBV14	-	TRBD2	TRBJ2-7	CASSQGGGRAYEQYF	TGTGCCAGCAGCCAAGGGGGCGGGAGGGCGTACGAGCAGTACTTC
TRBV30	once	-	TRBJ1-3	CAWSAGQNSGNTIYF	TGTGCCTGGAGCGCCGGACAGAACTCTGGAAACACCATATATTTT
TRBV29-1	once	-	TRBJ1-5	CSVGQPNQPQHF	TGCAGCGTTGGACAGCCTAATCAGCCCCAGCATTTT
TRBV10-3	-	-	TRBJ2-7	CATTSGSSYEQYF	TGTGCCACTACATCCGGGAGCTCCTACGAGCAGTACTTC
TRBV30	-	-	TRBJ1-1	CAVARETNTEAFF	TGTGCCGTAGCCAGGGAGACGAACACTGAAGCTTTCTTT
TRBV6-6	-	-	TRBJ2-1	CASSYSLGSNEQFF	TGTGCCAGCAGTTACTCTTTGGGATCCAATGAGCAGTTCTTC
TRBV30	-	-	TRBJ1-3	CAGERASGNTIYF	TGTGCCGGAGAGCGAGCCTCTGGAAACACCATATATTTT
TRBV5-6	-	-	TRBJ2-7	CASSLYGDWYEQYF	TGTGCCAGCAGCTTGTACGGGGATTGGTACGAGCAGTACTTC
TRBV5-4	once	-	TRBJ2-1	CASSLTPGSYNEQFF	TGTGCCAGCAGCTTAACCCCCGGCTCCTACAATGAGCAGTTCTTC
TRBV18	-	-	TRBJ2-3	CASSPSPDTQYF	TGTGCCAGCTCACCATCGCCAGATACGCAGTATTTT
TRBV28	-	-	TRBJ1-5	CASSLGGFLSNQPQHF	TGTGCCAGCAGTTTGGGAGGGTTCCTTAGCAATCAGCCCCAGCATTTT
TRBV18	-	-	TRBJ2-5	CASSPRLIQETQYF	TGTGCCAGCTCACCAAGGCTCATACAAGAGACCCAGTACTTC
TRBV5-1	many	TRBD2	TRBJ2-1	CASSVTSVTREQFF	TGCGCCAGCAGCGTGACTAGCGTAACACGTGAGCAGTTCTTC
TRBV18	-	-	TRBJ1-1	CASSPPTTLDGYTEAFF	TGTGCCAGCTCACCACCAACTACCCTGGACGGGTACACTGAAGCTTTCTTT
TRBV6-1	-	-	TRBJ2-3	CASSETGAVADTQYF	TGTGCCAGCAGTGAGACGGGGGCGGTTGCAGATACGCAGTATTTT
TRBV30	-	-	TRBJ1-1	CAWRQLNTEAFF	TGTGCCTGGAGACAGCTGAACACTGAAGCTTTCTTT
TRBV29-1	-	-	TRBJ1-1	CSVAPPFGRGGKNTEAFF	TGCAGCGTTGCCCCCCCCTTTGGGAGGGGCGGCAAGAACACTGAAGCTTTCTTT
TRBV5-1	-	TRBD1	TRBJ1-2	CASSSPGQGKGYTF	TGCGCCAGCAGCTCGCCGGGACAGGGGAAAGGCTACACCTTC
TRBV19	-	-	TRBJ2-2	CASSIPLRELFF	TGTGCCAGTAGTATACCCCTCCGGGAGCTGTTTTTT
TRBV2	-	-	TRBJ2-5	CASTGGETQYF	TGTGCCAGCACCGGAGGCGAGACCCAGTACTTC
TRBV6-1	-	-	TRBJ1-5	CASDPEVSNQPQHF	TGTGCCAGCGACCCAGAAGTTAGCAATCAGCCCCAGCATTTT
TRBV15	-	-	TRBJ2-3	CATRGNRSTDTQYF	TGTGCCACCAGGGGAAACAGATCCACAGATACGCAGTATTTT
TRBV7-2	-	-	TRBJ2-5	CASSLIQGFPETQYF	TGTGCCAGCAGCTTGATACAGGGTTTTCCAGAGACCCAGTACTTC
TRBV5-1	-	TRBD1	TRBJ2-7	CASSLGQGSHEQYF	TGCGCCAGCAGCTTGGGACAGGGCTCACACGAGCAGTACTTC
TRBV5-4	-	-	TRBJ2-2	CASSLQIAWNTGELFF	TGTGCCAGCAGCTTGCAAATAGCGTGGAACACCGGGGAGCTGTTTTTT
TRBV15	-	-	TRBJ2-7	CATSINRGGAYEQYF	TGTGCCACCAGCATTAACAGGGGAGGGGCATACGAGCAGTACTTC
TRBV5-1	-	-	TRBJ1-3	CASSPGSSGNTIYF	TGCGCCAGCAGCCCAGGCAGCTCTGGAAACACCATATATTTT
TRBV4-1	-	TRBD2	TRBJ2-1	CASSQGAGVPGYEQFF	TGCGCCAGCAGCCAAGGAGCGGGAGTCCCCGGGTATGAGCAGTTCTTC
TRBV18	-	-	TRBJ2-5	CASSPSGAETQYF	TGTGCCAGCTCACCATCAGGAGCGGAGACCCAGTACTTC
TRBV7-2	-	TRBD1	TRBJ2-7	CASSQGQGVNEQYF	TGTGCCAGCAGCCAGGGACAGGGGGTTAACGAGCAGTACTTC
TRBV7-9	-	TRBD1	TRBJ2-7	CASSSGQGSSYEQYF	TGTGCCAGCAGCTCCGGACAGGGATCCTCCTACGAGCAGTACTTC
TRBV5-1	-	-	TRBJ2-7	CASSFTTSYEQYF	TGCGCCAGCAGTTTTACTACGTCCTACGAGCAGTACTTC
TRBV19	-	TRBD1	TRBJ1-6	CASSTQGAENSPLHF	TGTGCCAGTAGTACTCAGGGGGCAGAAAATTCACCCCTCCACTTT
TRBV6-5	once	TRBD1	TRBJ2-5	CASSYSRQGLETQYF	TGTGCCAGCAGTTACTCGAGACAGGGGTTGGAGACCCAGTACTTC
TRBV27	-	-	TRBJ1-4	CASSVRGNEKLFF	TGTGCCAGCAGTGTCCGGGGCAATGAAAAACTGTTTTTT
TRBV5-1	-	TRBD2	TRBJ2-3	CASSLGTIRPDTDTQYF	TGCGCCAGCAGCTTAGGGACTATCCGCCCCGACACAGATACGCAGTATTTT
TRBV9	-	-	TRBJ2-3	CASSVGPASSTDTQYF	TGTGCCAGCAGCGTAGGGCCAGCGTCTAGCACAGATACGCAGTATTTT
TRBV7-6	-	TRBD2	TRBJ2-7	CASSPGLAGGGLVSEQYF	TGTGCCAGCAGCCCGGGACTAGCGGGGGGAGGCTTAGTATCCGAGCAGTACTTC
TRBV4-1	-	-	TRBJ2-7	CASSQQQGISSYEQYF	TGCGCCAGCAGTCAGCAGCAGGGTATAAGCTCCTACGAGCAGTACTTC
TRBV11-3	-	-	TRBJ1-5	CASSSRSKGQGPNQPQHF	TGTGCCAGCAGCTCAAGGTCGAAGGGTCAAGGGCCTAATCAGCCCCAGCATTTT
TRBV5-1	-	TRBD1	TRBJ2-5	CASSRPTGVQETQYF	TGCGCCAGCAGCAGACCAACAGGGGTCCAAGAGACCCAGTACTTC
TRBV5-1	-	-	TRBJ2-7	CASSSGREQYF	TGCGCCAGCAGCTCGGGGCGTGAGCAGTACTTC
TRBV2	once	TRBD1	TRBJ1-5	CASRRTGLYQPQHF	TGTGCCAGCAGGCGGACAGGTTTGTATCAGCCCCAGCATTTT
TRBV27	-	TRBD1	TRBJ1-2	CASSLIGTGWGYTF	TGTGCCAGCAGTTTAATAGGGACAGGGTGGGGCTACACCTTC
TRBV15	-	-	TRBJ1-4	CATSRDMNEKLFF	TGTGCCACCAGCAGGGACATGAATGAAAAACTGTTTTTT
TRBV5-1	-	-	TRBJ2-5	CASSPITRGQTQYF	TGCGCCAGCAGCCCCATAACAAGGGGACAGACCCAGTACTTC